These 22 T cell receptor beta chains were sequenced from one sample in a study of shared clonotypes between healthy human individuals. Profiled with immunoSEQ multiplex PCR; TCRdb holds only in-frame clones, not every one. This sample has around 100,000 clones; 67% occur once, and the top ten carry roughly 43%. The sequenced sample consisted of memory CD8+ T cells sorted from blood. The sample's subset: CD45RO+ cells pooled with CCR7-negative TemRA cells. The receptors stem from a man aged 30-40 years in good health.

This chain links TRBV19 with TRBJ1-2; weak D call: TRBD1 (6 bases). The CDR3 covers 13 residues. V shed 1 base and J shed 7 bases, with 10 bases lying between them. Germline V gives CDR1 LNHDA, CDR2 SQIVND (reference sequence). Here the CDR3 reads CASSIGTVPGYTF. The CDR3 DNA is TGTGCCAGTAGTATAGGGACAGTTCCTGGCTACACCTTC.

The chain joins TRBV7-9 to TRBJ2-7; D is possibly TRBD1 (6 bases). Looked up from germline, CDR1 is SEHNR and CDR2 is FQNEAQ (reference sequence). Trimming pared 4 bases from V and 5 bases from J, leaving 18 bases between. CDR3 size: 15 residues. CDR3 in DNA: TGTGCCAGCAGCTCAAGTGGGGGCGGTTACAACGAGCAGTACTTC. Protein sequence: CASSSSGGGYNEQYF. Supplemented by reference TRBV7-9 and TRBJ2-7, the full variable domain reads DTGVSQNPRHKITKRGQNVTFRCDPISEHNRLYWYRQTLGQGPEFLTYFQNEAQLEKSRLLSDRFSAERPKGSFSTLEIQRTEQGDSAMYLCASSSSGGGYNEQYFGPGTRLTVT.

Here the CDR3 reads CASSDQVSYEQYF. The DNA for the CDR3 is TGTGCCAGCAGCGACCAGGTCTCCTACGAGCAGTACTTC. The chain is built from TRBV7-9 and TRBJ2-7; D is ambiguous. The CDR3 loop spans 13 amino acids. The germline V and J ends were trimmed by 5 bases and 0 bases, with 8 bases remaining between them. CDR1 and CDR2 (germline): SEHNR, FQNEAQ (reference sequence).

This clone was recorded at least ten times. Other DNA sequences of this sample code for an identical CDR3. The chain links TRBV29-1 to TRBJ2-2; TRBD2 is a possible D gene (6 bases). Trimming stripped 4 bases from V and 3 bases from J, with 12 bases between. CDR1 and CDR2 (germline): SQVTM, ANQGSEA. The CDR3 consists of 14 residues. The CDR3 here is CSVGRDPYTGELFF. Written as DNA, the CDR3 is TGCAGCGTTGGGCGGGACCCTTACACCGGGGAGCTGTTTTTT.

Remarks on this clone: A read error may account for a junction end that differs from germline. The V and J genes are TRBV27 and TRBJ2-1; 11 nucleotides line up with TRBD2. CDR1 and CDR2 (germline): MNHEY, SMNVEV (reference sequence). This CDR3 region has 20 residues. CDR3 sequence (DNA): TGTCCCAGCAGTTTTCATTGGGGTGCTAGCGGGGGGTTTCCGGACAATGAGCAGTTCTTC. Encoded protein: CPSSFHWGASGGFPDNEQFF.

This sequence joins TRBV2 and TRBJ2-5; 8 bases agree with TRBD1. The J call may be incorrect, as the DNA end agrees better with TRBJ2-7. The CDR3 is 14 residues long. Germline V lookup: CDR1 SNHLY, CDR2 FYNNEI. CDR3 nucleotide sequence: TGTGCCAGCAGTGAAGTGGACAGGGACCACGAGCAGTACTTC. Protein: CASSEVDRDHEQYF.

As concerns this clone: Different DNA sequences within this sample yield the same CDR3. CDR3: CASSLTGGYNEQFF. The CDR3 DNA reads TGCGCCAGCAGCTTGACAGGGGGGTACAATGAGCAGTTCTTC. The chain joins TRBV5-1 to TRBJ2-1; 8 bases are shared with TRBD1. After removal of 1 base from V and 4 bases from J, the junction contained 1 base not matched to a gene. The CDR3 is 14 amino acids. Germline V gives CDR1 SGHRS, CDR2 YFSETQ.

There are many counts of this clone. This specimen includes other DNA sequences encoding the same CDR3. The genes are TRBV5-6 and TRBJ2-1, with 8 bases matching TRBD2. The V gene end was trimmed by 4 bases and the J gene end by 10 bases; junction bases not matched to a gene: 19. Looked up from germline, CDR1 is SGHDT and CDR2 is YYEEEE. The CDR3 loop spans 17 amino acids. The chain's CDR3 is CASSPLWVAGNIGEQFF. The CDR3 DNA follows: TGTGCCAGCAGCCCTTTGTGGGTAGCGGGGAATATCGGCGAGCAGTTCTTC.

The chain couples TRBV18 to TRBJ2-5; no firm D call. V dropped 5 bases and J dropped 2 bases, with 12 bases sitting between them. The germline CDR1 and CDR2 sequences are KGHSH and LQKENI. This CDR3 has 14 residues. CDR3 coding DNA: TGTGCCAGCTCAACCATCGGACGGCAAGAGACCCAGTACTTC. It yields the protein CASSTIGRQETQYF.

This chain connects TRBV7-8 to TRBJ2-7; D is ambiguous. Germline V gives CDR1 SGHVS, CDR2 FQNEAQ. The length of the CDR3 is 16 residues. With 1 base removed from V and 6 bases from J, the gap between germline ends came to 19 bases. The CDR3 DNA sequence: TGTGCCAGCAGCTTAGGAGGTTTTAGGATCCCATCCGAGCAGTACTTC. Residues: CASSLGGFRIPSEQYF.

The rearrangement uses TRBV30 and TRBJ2-6; D not certain. The germline CDR1 and CDR2 sequences are GTSNPN and SVGIG (reference sequence). Trimming cost V 0 bases and J 2 bases, with 5 bases left between them. The CDR3 sequence is 14 residues long. The CDR3 DNA reads as TGTGCCTGGAGTGTACGAACTGGGGCCAACGTCCTGACTTTC. Translating gives CAWSVRTGANVLTF.

The V gene is TRBV9, the J gene TRBJ2-2; no clear D gene. This CDR3 comprises 15 residues. CDR1 and CDR2 from the germline V gene are SGDLS and YYNGEE. V shed 0 bases and J shed 6 bases, with 12 bases lying between them. The CDR3 DNA reads as TGTGCCAGCAGCGTAGAAACCCGGTTCCCCGGGGAGCTGTTTTTT. It codes for CASSVETRFPGELFF.

This clone was counted a single time. The V call is TRBV28, the J call TRBJ2-7; D might be TRBD1 or TRBD2, each matching 5 bases. The germline V and J ends were trimmed by 9 bases and 0 bases, with 15 bases remaining between them. Germline values: CDR1 MDHEN, CDR2 SYDVKM. The CDR3 has 14 amino acids. The CDR3 DNA is TGTGCCAGTGAGGGGAACCCCTACTCCTACGAGCAGTACTTC. This codes for CASEGNPYSYEQYF.

V is TRBV28 and J is TRBJ2-3; D uncertain. V was pared by 6 bases and J by 4 bases, with 11 bases between. Germline values: CDR1 MDHEN, CDR2 SYDVKM. This CDR3 has 13 amino acids. The CDR3 DNA is TGTGCCAGCAGCCCACTGGTCCCAGATACGCAGTATTTT. It specifies CASSPLVPDTQYF.

A few counts support this clone. The V gene is TRBV6-5, the J gene TRBJ2-7; tentatively, D is TRBD2 (6 bases). The CDR3 has 13 amino acids. In germline, CDR1 is MNHEY, CDR2 SVGAGI. Trimming stripped 5 bases from V and 4 bases from J, with 12 bases between. The CDR3 sequence is CASSRYSGYEQYF. CDR3 DNA sequence: TGTGCCAGCAGTCGCTACAGCGGGTACGAGCAGTACTTC.

The chain combines TRBV27 with TRBJ1-2; TRBD1 might be the D (5 bases). The CDR3 has 13 residues. CDR1 and CDR2 from the germline V gene are MNHEY and SMNVEV (reference sequence). With 5 bases removed from V and 4 bases from J, the gap between germline ends came to 11 bases. The chain's CDR3 is CASSPTTGYGYTF. The CDR3 DNA follows: TGTGCCAGCAGTCCAACCACAGGCTATGGCTACACCTTC.

The chain combines TRBV6-5 with TRBJ1-5; D might be TRBD1 (5 bases). Germline CDR1 is MNHEY and CDR2 is SVGAGI. The CDR3 sequence is 14 residues long. Trimming pared 2 bases from V and 6 bases from J, leaving 11 bases between. CDR3 nucleotide sequence: TGTGCCAGCAGTTACGTGCAGGGTGGTCAGCCCCAGCATTTT. Translating gives CASSYVQGGQPQHF.

The J gene is TRBJ1-1, the V gene TRBV27; 7 bases agree with TRBD1. CDR1 and CDR2 from the germline V gene are MNHEY and SMNVEV (reference sequence). This CDR3 has 15 amino acids. Trimming at V came to 5 bases and at J to 4 bases, leaving 10 bases not matched to a gene. Here the CDR3 reads CASSPRQGGGTEAFF. The CDR3 DNA sequence: TGTGCCAGCAGTCCGAGACAGGGTGGAGGCACTGAAGCTTTCTTT.

A word on this clone: Other nucleotide sequences from this sample produce the same CDR3. CDR3 in amino acids: CASSYSSGNEQFF. The DNA of the CDR3 is TGTGCCAGCAGTTACTCTTCAGGGAATGAGCAGTTCTTC. V and J are TRBV6-6 and TRBJ2-1, with D maybe TRBD1 (5 bases). Deletions cut 0 bases from V and 7 bases from J, with 7 bases between. Germline loops: CDR1 MNHNY, CDR2 SVGAGI (reference sequence). The length of the CDR3 is 13 residues.

The rearrangement uses TRBV9 and TRBJ2-7; weak D call: TRBD2 (6 bases). The CDR3 is 14 amino acids. Trimming cost V 0 bases and J 4 bases, with 11 bases left between them. The germline CDR1 and CDR2 sequences are SGDLS and YYNGEE. Here the CDR3 DNA reads TGTGCCAGCAGCGTAGGTGAGGGGAGGTACGAGCAGTACTTC. It codes for CASSVGEGRYEQYF.

This chain links TRBV29-1 with TRBJ2-3, with D possibly TRBD1 on 5 matching bases. Between the trimmed V and J ends, which lost 7 bases and 4 bases, there was a span of 21 bases. This CDR3 has 15 amino acids. Germline values: CDR1 SQVTM, CDR2 ANQGSEA. The CDR3 is CSAAGVGPGPDTQYF. DNA of the CDR3: TGCAGCGCTGCCGGTGTGGGGCCCGGCCCAGATACGCAGTATTTT.

This clone was detected a few times. This chain uses TRBV5-6 with TRBJ2-7, with 10 nucleotides matching TRBD1. The trim removed 4 bases at V and 4 bases at J, leaving 8 bases unmatched. The CDR3 is made up of 15 amino acids. CDR1 is SGHDT, CDR2 YYEEEE, per germline. The CDR3 DNA reads TGTGCCAGCAGCAGATCCGGGACAGGGGTTTACGAGCAGTACTTC. Its translation is CASSRSGTGVYEQYF. The complete variable domain, with remaining parts taken from reference TRBV5-6 and TRBJ2-7, reads DAGVTQSPTHLIKTRGQQVTLRCSPKSGHDTVSWYQQALGQGPQFIFQYYEEEERQRGNFPDRFSGHQFPNYSSELNVNALLLGDSALYLCASSRSGTGVYEQYFGPGTRLTVT.